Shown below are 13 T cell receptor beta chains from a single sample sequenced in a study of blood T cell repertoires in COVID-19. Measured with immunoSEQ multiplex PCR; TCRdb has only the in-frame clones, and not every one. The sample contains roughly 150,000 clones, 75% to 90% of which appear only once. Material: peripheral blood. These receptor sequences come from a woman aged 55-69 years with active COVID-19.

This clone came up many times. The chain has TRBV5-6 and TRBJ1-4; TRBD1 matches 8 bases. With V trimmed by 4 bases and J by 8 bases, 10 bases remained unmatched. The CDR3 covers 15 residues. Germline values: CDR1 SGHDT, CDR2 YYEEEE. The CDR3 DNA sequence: TGTGCCAGCAGCGGCCCGGGCAGGGACAGGGAAAAACTGTTTTTT. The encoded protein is CASSGPGRDREKLFF.

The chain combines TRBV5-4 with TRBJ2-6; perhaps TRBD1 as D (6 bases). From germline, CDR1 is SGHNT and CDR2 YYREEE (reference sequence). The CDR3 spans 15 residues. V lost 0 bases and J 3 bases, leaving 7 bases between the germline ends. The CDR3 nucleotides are TGTGCCAGCAGCTTGGGGGGGCGTGGGGCCAACGTCCTGACTTTC. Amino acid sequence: CASSLGGRGANVLTF.

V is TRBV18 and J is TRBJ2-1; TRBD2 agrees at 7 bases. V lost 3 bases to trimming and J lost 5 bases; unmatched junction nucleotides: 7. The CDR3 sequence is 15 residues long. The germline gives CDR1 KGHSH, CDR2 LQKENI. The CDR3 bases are TGTGCCAGCTCACCTTTGGGAGGGAGTAACAATGAGCAGTTCTTC. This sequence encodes CASSPLGGSNNEQFF.

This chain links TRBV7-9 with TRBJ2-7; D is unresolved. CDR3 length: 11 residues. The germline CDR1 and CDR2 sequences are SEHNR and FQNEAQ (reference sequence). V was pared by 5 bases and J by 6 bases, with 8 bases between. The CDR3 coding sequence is TGTGCCAGCAGCCGCCACTTCGAGCAGTACTTC. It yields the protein CASSRHFEQYF.

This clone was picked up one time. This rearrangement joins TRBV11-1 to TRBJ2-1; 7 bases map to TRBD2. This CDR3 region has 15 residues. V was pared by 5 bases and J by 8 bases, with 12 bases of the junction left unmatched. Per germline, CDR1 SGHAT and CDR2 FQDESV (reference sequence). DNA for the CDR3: TGTGCCAGCAGCCGTTTAGGGAGGGCGGGGGATGAGCAGTTCTTC. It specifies CASSRLGRAGDEQFF.

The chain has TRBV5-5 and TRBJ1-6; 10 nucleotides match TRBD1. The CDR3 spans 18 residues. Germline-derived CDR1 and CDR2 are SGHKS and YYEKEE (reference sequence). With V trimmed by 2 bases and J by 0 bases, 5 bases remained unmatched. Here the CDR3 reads CASSFRDRGHSYNSPLHF. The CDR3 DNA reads TGTGCCAGCAGCTTCCGGGACAGGGGTCACTCCTATAATTCACCCCTCCACTTT.

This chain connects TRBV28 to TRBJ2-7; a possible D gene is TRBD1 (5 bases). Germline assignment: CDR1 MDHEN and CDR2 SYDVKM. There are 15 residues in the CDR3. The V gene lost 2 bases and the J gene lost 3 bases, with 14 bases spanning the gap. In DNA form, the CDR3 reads TGTGCCAGCAGTTTACTAGGGGTCAATGACTACGAGCAGTACTTC. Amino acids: CASSLLGVNDYEQYF.

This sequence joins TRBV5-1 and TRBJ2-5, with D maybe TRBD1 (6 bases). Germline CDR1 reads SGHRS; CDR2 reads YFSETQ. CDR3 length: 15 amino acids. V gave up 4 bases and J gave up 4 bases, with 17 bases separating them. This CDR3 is CASSQVPGAGETQYF. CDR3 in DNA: TGCGCCAGCAGCCAAGTGCCAGGGGCGGGAGAGACCCAGTACTTC. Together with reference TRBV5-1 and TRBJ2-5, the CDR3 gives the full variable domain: KAGVTQTPRYLIKTRGQQVTLSCSPISGHRSVSWYQQTPGQGLQFLFEYFSETQRNKGNFPGRFSGRQFSNSRSEMNVSTLELGDSALYLCASSQVPGAGETQYFGPGTRLLVL.

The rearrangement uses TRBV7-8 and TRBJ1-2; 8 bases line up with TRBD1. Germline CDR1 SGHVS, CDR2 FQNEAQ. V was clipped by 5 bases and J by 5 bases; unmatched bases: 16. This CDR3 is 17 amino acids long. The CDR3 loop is CASSRKRFRDRTYGYTF. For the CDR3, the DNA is TGTGCCAGCAGCCGGAAGAGGTTCCGGGACAGGACATATGGCTACACCTTC.

The CDR3 bases are TGTGCCACCAGTGGACCGTACAAGCAGAGGGCTCGTTGGAGCACCGGGGAGCTGTTTTTT. It yields the protein CATSGPYKQRARWSTGELFF. The rearrangement links TRBV24-1 to TRBJ2-2; D possibly corresponds to TRBD2 (5 bases). CDR3 length equals 20 residues. V lost 5 bases to trimming and J lost 4 bases, with 28 bases between them. CDR1 KGHDR and CDR2 SFDVKD come from the germline V gene.

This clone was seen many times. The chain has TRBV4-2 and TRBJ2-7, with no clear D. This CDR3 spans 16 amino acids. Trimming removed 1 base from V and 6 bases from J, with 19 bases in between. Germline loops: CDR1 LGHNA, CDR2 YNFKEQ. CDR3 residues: CASSQVFETPIGEQYF. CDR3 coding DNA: TGTGCCAGCAGCCAAGTTTTCGAGACTCCCATCGGCGAGCAGTACTTC.

The CDR3 reads CASSEGLAGGEQYF. CDR3 nucleotides: TGCGCCAGCAGCGAGGGACTAGCGGGAGGCGAGCAGTACTTC. The chain has TRBV5-1 and TRBJ2-7; 15 bases map to TRBD2. The V gene end was trimmed by 4 bases and the J gene end by 6 bases; junction bases not matched to a gene: 2. CDR1 is SGHRS, CDR2 YFSETQ, per germline. The CDR3 covers 14 residues. The whole variable domain, remainder taken from reference TRBV5-1 and TRBJ2-7, is KAGVTQTPRYLIKTRGQQVTLSCSPISGHRSVSWYQQTPGQGLQFLFEYFSETQRNKGNFPGRFSGRQFSNSRSEMNVSTLELGDSALYLCASSEGLAGGEQYFGPGTRLTVT.

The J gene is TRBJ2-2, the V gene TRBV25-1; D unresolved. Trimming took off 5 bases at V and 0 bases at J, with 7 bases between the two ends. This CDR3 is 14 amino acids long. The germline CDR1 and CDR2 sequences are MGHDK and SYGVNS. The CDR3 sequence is CASSLNANTGELFF. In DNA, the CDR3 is TGTGCCAGCAGTCTAAACGCGAACACCGGGGAGCTGTTTTTT.